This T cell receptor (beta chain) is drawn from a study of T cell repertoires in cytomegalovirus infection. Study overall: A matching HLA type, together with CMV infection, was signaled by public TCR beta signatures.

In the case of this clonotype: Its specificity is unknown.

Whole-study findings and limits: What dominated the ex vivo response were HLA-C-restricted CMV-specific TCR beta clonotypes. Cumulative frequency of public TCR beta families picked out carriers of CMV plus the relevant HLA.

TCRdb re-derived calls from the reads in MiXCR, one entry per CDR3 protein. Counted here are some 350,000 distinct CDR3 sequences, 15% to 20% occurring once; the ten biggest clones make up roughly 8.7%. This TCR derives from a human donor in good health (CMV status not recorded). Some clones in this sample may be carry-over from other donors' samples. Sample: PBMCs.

The CDR3 nucleotides read TGTGCCAGTAGTATTCCGCGTCGGGGTTACAATGAGCAGTTCTTC. Its protein product is CASSIPRRGYNEQFF. The chain links TRBV19 to TRBJ2-1, with D perhaps TRBD2 (5 bases). The CDR3 runs 15 residues. The germline V gene encodes CDR1 LNHDA and CDR2 SQIVND (reference sequence). V was clipped by 3 bases and J by 4 bases, with 13 bases between them.